This T cell receptor (beta chain) was documented in a study of CD8 T cells in ankylosing spondylitis. Findings and caveats of the study: Blood from ankylosing spondylitis patients appeared to carry a characteristic roughly eight-variant TCR beta motif.

The sample holds many counts of this clonotype. Its antigen is not identified. MiXCR, run by TCRdb on the 5' RACE reads, gives a single entry per CDR3 protein. The sample records about 140,000 distinct CDR3 sequences, about 7% being singletons. The sequence came from a female donor with ankylosing spondylitis or in good health (not recorded which). Sample: blood, either unsorted or a sorted T cell fraction (not recorded which).

DNA for the CDR3: TGCAGCGTTGAGGGGACAGGGGCCTACGAGCAGTACTTC. It is translated as CSVEGTGAYEQYF. The chain joins TRBV29-1 to TRBJ2-7; 10 bases fit TRBD1. With V trimmed by 3 bases and J by 2 bases, 1 base remained unmatched. CDR3 length: 13 residues. The V gene's germline CDR1 is SQVTM and CDR2 ANQGSEA.